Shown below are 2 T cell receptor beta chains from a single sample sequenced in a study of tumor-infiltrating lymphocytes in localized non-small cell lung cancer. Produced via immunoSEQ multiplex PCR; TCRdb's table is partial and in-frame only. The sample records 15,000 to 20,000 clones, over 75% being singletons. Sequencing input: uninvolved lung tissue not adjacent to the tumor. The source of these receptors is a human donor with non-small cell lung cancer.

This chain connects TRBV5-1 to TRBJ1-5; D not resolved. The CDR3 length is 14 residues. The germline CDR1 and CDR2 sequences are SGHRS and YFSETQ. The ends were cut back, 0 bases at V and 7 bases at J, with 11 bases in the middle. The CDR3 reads CASSLDGLRQPQHF. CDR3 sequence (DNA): TGCGCCAGCAGCTTGGACGGCCTCCGGCAGCCCCAGCATTTT.

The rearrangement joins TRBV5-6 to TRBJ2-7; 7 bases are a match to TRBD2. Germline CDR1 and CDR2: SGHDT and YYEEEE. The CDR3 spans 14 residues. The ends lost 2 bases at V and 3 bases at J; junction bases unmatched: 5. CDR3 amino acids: CASSFGGVYYEQYF. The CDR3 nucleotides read TGTGCCAGCAGCTTTGGGGGGGTTTACTACGAGCAGTACTTC. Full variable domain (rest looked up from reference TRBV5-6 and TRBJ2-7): DAGVTQSPTHLIKTRGQQVTLRCSPKSGHDTVSWYQQALGQGPQFIFQYYEEEERQRGNFPDRFSGHQFPNYSSELNVNALLLGDSALYLCASSFGGVYYEQYFGPGTRLTVT.